Listed below are T cell receptor beta chains from one sample, sequenced in a study of T cell repertoires in cytomegalovirus infection. No antigen has been assigned to these receptors. TCRdb recomputed calls from the reads with MiXCR, one row per CDR3 protein. The data contain fewer than 70,000 distinct CDR3 sequences, approximately 30% of them singletons. Material: CD8+ T cells from cultured PBMCs, obtained from culture after CMV antigen stimulation. The receptors originated from a human donor in good health (CMV status not recorded). Some clones in this sample may be carry-over from other donors' samples. Each CDR3 is given with its conserved first and last residue. The D gene is left open where the match is weak.

v_call	j_call	d_call	cdr3_aa
TRBV6-5	TRBJ2-1	TRBD2	CASSYWGLAGDGSYNEQFF
TRBV19	TRBJ1-2	.	CASTPRGMNYGYTF
TRBV7-6	TRBJ2-5	.	CASSSSSGGVRETQYF
TRBV28	TRBJ1-2	TRBD1	CASSQYKVTGGDGYTF
TRBV7-9	TRBJ2-5	.	CASSLMEQETQYF
TRBV4-1	TRBJ1-5	.	CASSHKQGSNQPQHF
TRBV4-1	TRBJ1-6	.	CASTPQGEESYNSPLHF
TRBV9	TRBJ1-1	.	CASSDRADMGETEAFF
TRBV12-3/TRBV12-4	TRBJ1-2	TRBD1	CASNAGGLDGYTF
TRBV24-1	TRBJ2-2	TRBD2	CATSAPGLAYTGELFF
TRBV7-2	TRBJ2-5	TRBD2	CASSSWTSGGAGETQYF
TRBV5-1	TRBJ2-6	.	CASSMGRYSGANVLTF
TRBV7-9	TRBJ2-3	.	CASSSWRADTDTQYF
TRBV29-1	TRBJ2-1	.	CSVEDSYNEQFF
TRBV20-1	TRBJ2-7	.	CSARMERTTYEQYF